The next 7 T cell receptor beta chains were all read from a single sample in a study of T cell repertoires in cytomegalovirus infection. In TCRdb, the reads were re-called with MiXCR into one record per CDR3 protein. The sample holds 150,000 to 200,000 distinct CDR3 sequences, approximately 14% seen once. Sequenced input: PBMCs. Receptors were obtained from a human donor in good health (CMV status not recorded). Some clones in this sample may be carry-over from other donors' samples.

This clonotype appeared many times. V is TRBV7-9 and J is TRBJ1-5; D remains ambiguous. The germline V gene has CDR1 SEHNR and CDR2 FQNEAQ (reference sequence). The CDR3 is made up of 13 amino acids. V lost 4 bases, J lost 11 bases, and 15 bases lay in between. The CDR3 sequence is CASSSRARGAQHF. The CDR3 DNA follows: TGTGCCAGCAGCTCTCGGGCCCGGGGAGCCCAGCATTTT.

There are a few counts of this clonotype. The chain is built from TRBV7-2 and TRBJ2-4; maybe TRBD1 (6 bases). Trimming cost V 0 bases and J 8 bases, with 17 bases left between them. Germline V gene sequence: CDR1 SGHTA, CDR2 FQGNSA. This CDR3 spans 16 amino acids. CDR3 region: CASSLALGRGADIQYF. CDR3 nucleotides: TGTGCCAGCAGCTTAGCGCTAGGCAGGGGAGCGGACATTCAGTACTTC.

This clonotype was picked up many times. The J gene is TRBJ2-5, the V gene TRBV5-5; D might be TRBD1 or TRBD2, each matching 6 bases. CDR1 SGHKS and CDR2 YYEKEE come from the germline V gene (reference sequence). CDR3 length: 14 residues. Trimming stripped 4 bases from V and 0 bases from J, with 10 bases between. The CDR3 region is CASSLGGHQETQYF. In nucleotides, the CDR3 is TGTGCCAGCAGCCTAGGGGGGCACCAAGAGACCCAGTACTTC.

The CDR3 DNA follows: TGTGCCAGTGGGAAAGGGGACAGCCTCCGGGAGACCCAGTACTTC. Translated, it gives CASGKGDSLRETQYF. The rearrangement links TRBV19 to TRBJ2-5; 7 bases line up with TRBD1. Trimming took 8 bases from V and 5 from J; bases not matched to a gene: 14. Germline CDR1 and CDR2: LNHDA and SQIVND (reference sequence). This CDR3 is 15 amino acids long. Based on the CDR3 plus reference TRBV19 and TRBJ2-5, the full variable domain is DGGITQSPKYLFRKEGQNVTLSCEQNLNHDAMYWYRQDPGQGLRLIYYSQIVNDFQKGDIAEGYSVSREKKESFPLTVTSAQKNPTAFYLCASGKGDSLRETQYFGPGTRLLVL.

The genes are TRBV29-1 and TRBJ1-2; D gene uncertain. Trimming removed 3 bases at V and 8 bases at J, with 10 bases between. CDR1 and CDR2 (germline): SQVTM, ANQGSEA. This CDR3 contains 11 residues. The CDR3 sequence: CSVELGIGYTF. The CDR3 DNA reads TGCAGCGTTGAGTTAGGGATCGGCTACACCTTC.

The chain carries TRBV4-2 and TRBJ1-2; 7 bases map to TRBD1. Germline assignment: CDR1 LGHNA and CDR2 YNFKEQ. The CDR3 has 15 amino acids. With 0 bases clipped from V and 2 bases from J, the junction kept 3 bases outside the gene matches. CDR3 DNA: TGTGCCAGCAGCCAAGATCAAGGGGGCAACTATGGCTACACCTTC. Translation: CASSQDQGGNYGYTF.

This clonotype was seen more than once but under ten times. The chain couples TRBV7-2 to TRBJ2-7, with D possibly being TRBD2 (5 bases). V was clipped by 6 bases and J by 5 bases, with 20 bases between them. Germline V gene lookup returns CDR1 SGHTA and CDR2 FQGNSA. The CDR3 runs 15 residues. In nucleotides, the CDR3 is TGTGCCAGCAGTTCTATCAGCGGAGCCGTCCACGAGCAGTACTTC. Protein: CASSSISGAVHEQYF.